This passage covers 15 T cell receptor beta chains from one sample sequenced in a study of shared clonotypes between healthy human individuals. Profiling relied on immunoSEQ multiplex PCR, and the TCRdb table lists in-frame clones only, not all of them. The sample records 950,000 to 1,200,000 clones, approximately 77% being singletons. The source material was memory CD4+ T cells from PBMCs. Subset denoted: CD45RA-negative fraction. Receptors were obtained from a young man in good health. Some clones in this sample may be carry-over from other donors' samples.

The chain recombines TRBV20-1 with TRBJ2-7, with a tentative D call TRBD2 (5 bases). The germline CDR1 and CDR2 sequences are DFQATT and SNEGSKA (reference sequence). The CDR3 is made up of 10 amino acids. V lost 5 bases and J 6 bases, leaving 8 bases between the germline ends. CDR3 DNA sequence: TGCAGTGCTCGGGGATTCGAGCAGTACTTC. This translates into CSARGFEQYF.

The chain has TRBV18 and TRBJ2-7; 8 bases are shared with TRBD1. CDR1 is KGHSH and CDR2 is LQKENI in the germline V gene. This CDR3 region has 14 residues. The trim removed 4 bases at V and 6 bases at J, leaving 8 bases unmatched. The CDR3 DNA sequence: TGTGCCAGCTCACGAGAGACAGGGGACCTCGAGCAGTACTTC. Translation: CASSRETGDLEQYF. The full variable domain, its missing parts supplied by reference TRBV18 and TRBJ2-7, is NAGVMQNPRHLVRRRGQEARLRCSPMKGHSHVYWYRQLPEEGLKFMVYLQKENIIDESGMPKERFSAEFPKEGPSILRIQQVVRGDSAAYFCASSRETGDLEQYFGPGTRLTVT.

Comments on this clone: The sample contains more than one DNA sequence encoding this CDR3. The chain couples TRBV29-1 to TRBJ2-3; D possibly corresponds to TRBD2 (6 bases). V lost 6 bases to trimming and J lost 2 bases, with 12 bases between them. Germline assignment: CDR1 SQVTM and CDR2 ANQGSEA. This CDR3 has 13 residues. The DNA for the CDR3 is TGCAGCGTGGGGGGAGGTCCCACAGATACGCAGTATTTT. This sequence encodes CSVGGGPTDTQYF.

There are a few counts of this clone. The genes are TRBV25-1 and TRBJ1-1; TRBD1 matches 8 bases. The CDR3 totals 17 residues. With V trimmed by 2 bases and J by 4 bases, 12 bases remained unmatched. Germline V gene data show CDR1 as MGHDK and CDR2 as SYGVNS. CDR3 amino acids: CASSEPRTGQGSTEAFF. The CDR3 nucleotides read TGTGCCAGCAGTGAACCCCGGACAGGGCAAGGTTCCACTGAAGCTTTCTTT.

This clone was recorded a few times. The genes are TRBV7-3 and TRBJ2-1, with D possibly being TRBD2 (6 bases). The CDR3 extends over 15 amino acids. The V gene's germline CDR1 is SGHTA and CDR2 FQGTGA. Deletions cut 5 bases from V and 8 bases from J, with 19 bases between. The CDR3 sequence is CASSPMGLSLDEQFF. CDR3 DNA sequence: TGTGCCAGCAGCCCGATGGGACTTTCGCTGGATGAGCAGTTCTTC.

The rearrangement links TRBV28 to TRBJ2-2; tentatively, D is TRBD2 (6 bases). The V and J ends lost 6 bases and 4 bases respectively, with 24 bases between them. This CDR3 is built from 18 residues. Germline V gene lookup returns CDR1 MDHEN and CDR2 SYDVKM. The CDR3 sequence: CASSSHWGLRDPTGELFF. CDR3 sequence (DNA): TGTGCCAGCAGCTCCCACTGGGGGTTGCGGGACCCCACCGGGGAGCTGTTTTTT. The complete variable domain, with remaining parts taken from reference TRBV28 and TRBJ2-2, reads DVKVTQSSRYLVKRTGEKVFLECVQDMDHENMFWYRQDPGLGLRLIYFSYDVKMKEKGDIPEGYSVSREKKERFSLILESASTNQTSMYLCASSSHWGLRDPTGELFFGEGSRLTVL.

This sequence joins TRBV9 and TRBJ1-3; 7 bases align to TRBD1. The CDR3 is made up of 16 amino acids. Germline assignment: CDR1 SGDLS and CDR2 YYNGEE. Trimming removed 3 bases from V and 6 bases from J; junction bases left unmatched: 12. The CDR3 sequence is CASSERVGTATNTIYF. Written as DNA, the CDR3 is TGTGCCAGCAGCGAGAGGGTGGGGACAGCCACAAACACCATATATTTT.

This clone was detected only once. The chain's CDR3 is CAWRLKGGNTIYF. The CDR3 DNA sequence: TGTGCCTGGAGGCTAAAAGGTGGAAACACCATATATTTT. This sequence joins TRBV30 and TRBJ1-3, with no clear D. The germline V and J ends were trimmed by 3 bases and 3 bases, with 9 bases remaining between them. CDR1 GTSNPN and CDR2 SVGIG come from the germline V gene (reference sequence). There are 13 residues in the CDR3. Using reference TRBV30 and TRBJ1-3 for the parts outside the CDR3, the full variable domain is SQTIHQWPATLVQPVGSPLSLECTVEGTSNPNLYWYRQAAGRGLQLLFYSVGIGQISSEVPQNLSASRPQDRQFILSSKKLLLSDSGFYLCAWRLKGGNTIYFGEGSWLTVV.

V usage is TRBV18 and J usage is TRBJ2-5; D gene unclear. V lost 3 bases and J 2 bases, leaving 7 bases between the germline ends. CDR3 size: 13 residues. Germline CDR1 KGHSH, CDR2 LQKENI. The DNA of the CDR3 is TGTGCCAGCTCACCCCAGAAACAAGAGACCCAGTACTTC. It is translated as CASSPQKQETQYF. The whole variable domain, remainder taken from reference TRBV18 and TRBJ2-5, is NAGVMQNPRHLVRRRGQEARLRCSPMKGHSHVYWYRQLPEEGLKFMVYLQKENIIDESGMPKERFSAEFPKEGPSILRIQQVVRGDSAAYFCASSPQKQETQYFGPGTRLLVL.

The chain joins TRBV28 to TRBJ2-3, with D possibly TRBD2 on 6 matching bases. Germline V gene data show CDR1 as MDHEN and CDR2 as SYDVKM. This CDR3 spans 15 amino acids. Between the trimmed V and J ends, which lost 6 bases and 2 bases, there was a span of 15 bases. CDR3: CASSKGGVNTDTQYF. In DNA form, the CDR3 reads TGTGCCAGCAGCAAAGGAGGGGTCAACACAGATACGCAGTATTTT.

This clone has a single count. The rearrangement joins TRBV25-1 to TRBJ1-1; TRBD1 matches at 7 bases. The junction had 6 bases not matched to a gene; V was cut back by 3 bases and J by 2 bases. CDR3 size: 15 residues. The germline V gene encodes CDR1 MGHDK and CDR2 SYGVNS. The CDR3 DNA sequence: TGTGCCAGCAGTGATCCTAGGACAGGTAACACTGAAGCTTTCTTT. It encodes CASSDPRTGNTEAFF.

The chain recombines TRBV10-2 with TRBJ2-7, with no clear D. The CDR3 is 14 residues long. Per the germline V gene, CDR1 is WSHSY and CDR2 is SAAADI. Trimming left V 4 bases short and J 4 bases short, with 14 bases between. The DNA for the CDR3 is TGCGCCAGCAGTGTGGACCTCGGGCAATACGAGCAGTACTTC. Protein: CASSVDLGQYEQYF.

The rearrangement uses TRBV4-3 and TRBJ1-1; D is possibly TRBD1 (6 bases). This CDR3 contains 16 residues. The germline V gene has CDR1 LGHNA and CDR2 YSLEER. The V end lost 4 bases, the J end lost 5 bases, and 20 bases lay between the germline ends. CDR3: CASSRPQGGGGTEAFF. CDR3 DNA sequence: TGCGCCAGCAGCCGGCCTCAGGGCGGGGGCGGAACTGAAGCTTTCTTT.

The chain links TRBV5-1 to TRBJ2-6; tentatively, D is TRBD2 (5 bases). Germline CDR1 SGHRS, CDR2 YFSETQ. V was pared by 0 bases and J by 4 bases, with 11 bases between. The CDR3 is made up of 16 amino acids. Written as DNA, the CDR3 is TGCGCCAGCAGCTTGGCCGGGGTTCTGGGGGCCAACGTCCTGACTTTC. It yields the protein CASSLAGVLGANVLTF. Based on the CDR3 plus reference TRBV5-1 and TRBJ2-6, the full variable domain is KAGVTQTPRYLIKTRGQQVTLSCSPISGHRSVSWYQQTPGQGLQFLFEYFSETQRNKGNFPGRFSGRQFSNSRSEMNVSTLELGDSALYLCASSLAGVLGANVLTFGAGSRLTVL.

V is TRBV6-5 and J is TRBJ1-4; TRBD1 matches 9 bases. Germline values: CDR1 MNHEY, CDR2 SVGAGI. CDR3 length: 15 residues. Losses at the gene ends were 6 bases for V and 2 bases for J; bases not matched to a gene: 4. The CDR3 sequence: CASSDRGLTNEKLFF. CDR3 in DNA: TGTGCCAGCAGCGACAGGGGGTTGACTAATGAAAAACTGTTTTTT.